A single sample is the source of the 4 T cell receptor beta chains below, sequenced in a study of blood T cell repertoires in COVID-19. This table comes from immunoSEQ multiplex PCR, and its TCRdb copy is limited to in-frame clones, with some not included. The sample lists more than 300,000 clones, about 90% occurring once. Sequencing input: peripheral blood. The receptor set was obtained from a woman in her forties or fifties with COVID-19, enrolled during active disease.

This chain uses TRBV5-1 with TRBJ2-7, with D perhaps TRBD2 (6 bases). This CDR3 is built from 15 residues. CDR1 is SGHRS, CDR2 YFSETQ, per germline. V was cut by 5 bases and J by 5 bases, with 20 bases left in between. The CDR3: CASSSGGLPLNEQYF. The DNA of the CDR3 is TGCGCCAGCAGTTCCGGGGGTCTCCCCCTGAACGAGCAGTACTTC.

V usage is TRBV27 and J usage is TRBJ2-3, with D maybe TRBD2 (6 bases). The germline V gene has CDR1 MNHEY and CDR2 SMNVEV (reference sequence). The CDR3 extends over 14 amino acids. The V end was cut by 8 bases, the J end by 0 bases, with 12 bases between. The CDR3 reads CASSGAASTDTQYF. The DNA of the CDR3 is TGTGCCAGCTCGGGAGCAGCGAGCACAGATACGCAGTATTTT.

This clone has just a few counts. The genes are TRBV11-2 and TRBJ1-1; D gene unclear. CDR3 length: 14 amino acids. With 4 bases removed from V and 1 base from J, the gap between germline ends came to 10 bases. Germline V gene sequence: CDR1 SGHAT, CDR2 FQNNGV. The CDR3 DNA follows: TGTGCCAGCAGCTCTCCACCAGGGAACACTGAAGCTTTCTTT. Translating it yields CASSSPPGNTEAFF.

This clone was detected only a few times. The chain carries TRBV11-2 and TRBJ2-3; perhaps TRBD2 as D (5 bases). CDR1 SGHAT and CDR2 FQNNGV come from the germline V gene. The CDR3 is 15 residues long. The V end was cut by 1 base, the J end by 2 bases, with 10 bases between. The DNA of the CDR3 is TGTGCCAGCAGCTTAGCCGGGGAGATCACAGATACGCAGTATTTT. Amino acid sequence: CASSLAGEITDTQYF.